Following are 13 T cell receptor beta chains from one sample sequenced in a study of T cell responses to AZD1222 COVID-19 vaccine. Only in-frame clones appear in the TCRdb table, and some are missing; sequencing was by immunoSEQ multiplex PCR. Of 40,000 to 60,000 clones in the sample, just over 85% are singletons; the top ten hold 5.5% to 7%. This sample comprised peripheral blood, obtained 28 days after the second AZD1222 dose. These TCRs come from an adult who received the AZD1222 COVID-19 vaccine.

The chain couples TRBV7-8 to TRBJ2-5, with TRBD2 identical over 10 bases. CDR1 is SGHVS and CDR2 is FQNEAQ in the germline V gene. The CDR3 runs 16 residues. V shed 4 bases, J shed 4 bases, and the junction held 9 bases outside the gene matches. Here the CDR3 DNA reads TGTGCCAGCAGCTCTGGACTAGCGGCGATCGCAGAGACCCAGTACTTC. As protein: CASSSGLAAIAETQYF. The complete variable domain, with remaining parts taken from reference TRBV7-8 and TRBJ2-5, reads GAGVSQSPRYKVAKRGQDVALRCDPISGHVSLFWYQQALGQGPEFLTYFQNEAQLDKSGLPSDRFFAERPEGSVSTLKIQRTQQEDSAVYLCASSSGLAAIAETQYFGPGTRLLVL.

CDR3 DNA sequence: TGTGCCAGCAGCCGGGCGGTTTTGGGGCTCTACGAGCAGTACTTC. This gives the protein CASSRAVLGLYEQYF. The rearrangement links TRBV14 to TRBJ2-7, with TRBD1 as a possible D gene (5 bases). Germline V gene sequence: CDR1 SGHDN, CDR2 FVKESK. The CDR3 length is 15 residues. The V gene lost 4 bases and the J gene lost 3 bases, with 16 bases spanning the gap. Filled out from reference TRBV14 and TRBJ2-7, the complete variable domain reads EAGVTQFPSHSVIEKGQTVTLRCDPISGHDNLYWYRRVMGKEIKFLLHFVKESKQDESGMPNNRFLAERTGGTYSTLKVQPAELEDSGVYFCASSRAVLGLYEQYFGPGTRLTVT.

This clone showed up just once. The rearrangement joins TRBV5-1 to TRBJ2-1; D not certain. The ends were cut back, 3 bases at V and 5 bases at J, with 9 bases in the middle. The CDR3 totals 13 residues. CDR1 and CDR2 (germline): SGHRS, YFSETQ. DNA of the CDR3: TGCGCCAGCAGCTCCCCTCTTAACAATGAGCAGTTCTTC. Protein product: CASSSPLNNEQFF.

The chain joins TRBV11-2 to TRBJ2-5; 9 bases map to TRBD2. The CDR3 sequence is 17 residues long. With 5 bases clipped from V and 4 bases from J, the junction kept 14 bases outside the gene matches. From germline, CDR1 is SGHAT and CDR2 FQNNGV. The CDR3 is CASSPRRGSGRVETQYF. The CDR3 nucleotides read TGTGCCAGCAGCCCGAGACGTGGTAGCGGGAGAGTAGAGACCCAGTACTTC.

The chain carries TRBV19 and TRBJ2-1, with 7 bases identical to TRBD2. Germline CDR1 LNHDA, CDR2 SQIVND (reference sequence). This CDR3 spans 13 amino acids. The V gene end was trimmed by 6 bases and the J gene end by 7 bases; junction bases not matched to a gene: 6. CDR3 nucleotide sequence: TGTGCCAGTAGGGGAGGGCCCTTGAATGAGCAGTTCTTC. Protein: CASRGGPLNEQFF.

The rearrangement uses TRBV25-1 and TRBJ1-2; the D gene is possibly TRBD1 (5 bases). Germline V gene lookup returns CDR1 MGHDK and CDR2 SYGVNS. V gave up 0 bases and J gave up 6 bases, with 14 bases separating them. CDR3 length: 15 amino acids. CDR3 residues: CASSEYGPDTNGYTF. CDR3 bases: TGTGCCAGCAGTGAATACGGGCCGGACACTAATGGCTACACCTTC.

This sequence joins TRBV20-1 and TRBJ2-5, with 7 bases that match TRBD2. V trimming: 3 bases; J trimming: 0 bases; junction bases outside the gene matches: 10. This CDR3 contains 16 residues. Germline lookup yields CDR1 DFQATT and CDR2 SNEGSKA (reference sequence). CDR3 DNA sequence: TGCAGTGCTAGTAGGTGGGCGGGAGCCCACCAAGAGACCCAGTACTTC. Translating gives CSASRWAGAHQETQYF.

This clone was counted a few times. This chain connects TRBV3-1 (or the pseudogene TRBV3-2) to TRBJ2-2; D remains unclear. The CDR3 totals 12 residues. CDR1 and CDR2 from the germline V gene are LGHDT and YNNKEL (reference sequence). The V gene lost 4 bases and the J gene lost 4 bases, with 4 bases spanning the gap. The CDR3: CASSRRTGELFF. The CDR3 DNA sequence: TGTGCCAGCAGCCGACGCACCGGGGAGCTGTTTTTT.

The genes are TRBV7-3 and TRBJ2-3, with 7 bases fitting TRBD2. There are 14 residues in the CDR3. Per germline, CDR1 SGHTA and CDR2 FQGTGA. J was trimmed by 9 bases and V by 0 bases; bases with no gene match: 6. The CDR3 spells CASSLTSGAETQYF. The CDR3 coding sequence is TGTGCCAGCAGCTTAACCAGCGGGGCCGAGACGCAGTATTTT.

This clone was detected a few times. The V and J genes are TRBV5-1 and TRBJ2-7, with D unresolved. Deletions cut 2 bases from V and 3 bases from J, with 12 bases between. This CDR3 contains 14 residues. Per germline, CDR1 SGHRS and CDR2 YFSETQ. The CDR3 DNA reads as TGCGCCAGCAGCTTAAGTTTGGGGAACTACGAGCAGTACTTC. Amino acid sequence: CASSLSLGNYEQYF.

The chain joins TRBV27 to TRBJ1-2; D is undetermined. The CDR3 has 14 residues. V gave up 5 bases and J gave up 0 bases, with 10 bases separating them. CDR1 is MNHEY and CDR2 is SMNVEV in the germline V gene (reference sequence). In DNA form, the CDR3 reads TGTGCCAGCAGTCCCGGACCCTCTAACTATGGCTACACCTTC. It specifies CASSPGPSNYGYTF.

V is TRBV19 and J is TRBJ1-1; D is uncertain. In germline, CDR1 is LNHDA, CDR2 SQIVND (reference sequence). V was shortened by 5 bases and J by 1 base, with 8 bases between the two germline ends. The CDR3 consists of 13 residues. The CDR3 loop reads CASSGRWNTEAFF. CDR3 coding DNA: TGTGCCAGTAGTGGACGGTGGAACACTGAAGCTTTCTTT.

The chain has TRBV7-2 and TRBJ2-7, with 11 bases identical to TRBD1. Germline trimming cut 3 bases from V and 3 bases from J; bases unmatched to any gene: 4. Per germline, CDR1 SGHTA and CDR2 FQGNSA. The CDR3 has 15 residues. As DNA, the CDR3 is TGTGCCAGCAGCTTGGGGACAGGGGGGATCTACGAGCAGTACTTC. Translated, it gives CASSLGTGGIYEQYF.